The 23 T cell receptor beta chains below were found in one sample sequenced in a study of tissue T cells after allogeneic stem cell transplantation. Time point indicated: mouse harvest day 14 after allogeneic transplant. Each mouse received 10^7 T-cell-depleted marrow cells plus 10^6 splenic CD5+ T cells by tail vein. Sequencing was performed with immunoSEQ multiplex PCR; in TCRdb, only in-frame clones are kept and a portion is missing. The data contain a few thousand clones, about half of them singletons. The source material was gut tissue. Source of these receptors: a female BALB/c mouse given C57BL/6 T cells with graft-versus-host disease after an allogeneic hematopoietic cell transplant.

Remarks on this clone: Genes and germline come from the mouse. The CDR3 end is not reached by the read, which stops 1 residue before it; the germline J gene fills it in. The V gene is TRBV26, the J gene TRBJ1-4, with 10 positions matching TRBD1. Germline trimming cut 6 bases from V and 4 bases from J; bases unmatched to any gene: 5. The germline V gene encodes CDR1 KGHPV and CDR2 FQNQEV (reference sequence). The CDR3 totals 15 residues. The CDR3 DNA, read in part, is TGTGCCAGCAGCCTGGGACAGGGGAACAACGAAAGATTATTT. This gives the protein CASSLGQGNNERLF. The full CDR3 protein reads CASSLGQGNNERLFF.

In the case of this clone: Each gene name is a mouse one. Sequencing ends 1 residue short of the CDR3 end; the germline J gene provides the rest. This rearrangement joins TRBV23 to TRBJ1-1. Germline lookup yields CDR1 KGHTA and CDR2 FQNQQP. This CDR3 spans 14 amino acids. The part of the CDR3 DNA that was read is TGCTCCAGCAGTCAAGGAACATCAAACACAGAAGTCTTC. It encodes CSSSQGTSNTEVF. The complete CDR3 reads CSSSQGTSNTEVFF.

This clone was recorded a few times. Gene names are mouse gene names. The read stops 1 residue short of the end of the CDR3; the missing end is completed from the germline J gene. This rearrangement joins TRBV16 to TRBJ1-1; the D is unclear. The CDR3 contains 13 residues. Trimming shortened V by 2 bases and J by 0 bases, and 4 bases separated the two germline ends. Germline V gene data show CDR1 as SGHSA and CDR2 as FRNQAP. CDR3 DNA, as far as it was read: TGTGCAAGCAGCTTAAATACAAACACAGAAGTCTTC. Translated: CASSLNTNTEVF. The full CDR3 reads CASSLNTNTEVFF.

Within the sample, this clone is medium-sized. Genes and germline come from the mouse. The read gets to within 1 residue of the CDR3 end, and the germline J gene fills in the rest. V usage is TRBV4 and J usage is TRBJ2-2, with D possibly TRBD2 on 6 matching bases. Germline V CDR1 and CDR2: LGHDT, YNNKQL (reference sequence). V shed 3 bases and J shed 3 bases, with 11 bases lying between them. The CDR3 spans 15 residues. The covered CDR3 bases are TGTGCCAGCAGCTACCTGGGGAGAGACACCGGGCAGCTCTAC. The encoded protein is CASSYLGRDTGQLY. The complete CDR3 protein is CASSYLGRDTGQLYF.

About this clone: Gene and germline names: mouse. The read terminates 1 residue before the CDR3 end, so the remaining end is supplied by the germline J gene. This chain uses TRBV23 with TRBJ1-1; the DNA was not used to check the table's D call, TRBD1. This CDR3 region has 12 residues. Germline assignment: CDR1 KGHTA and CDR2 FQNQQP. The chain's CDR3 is CSSRTANTEVFF. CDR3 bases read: TGCTCCAGCAGGACAGCAAACACAGAAGTCTTC.

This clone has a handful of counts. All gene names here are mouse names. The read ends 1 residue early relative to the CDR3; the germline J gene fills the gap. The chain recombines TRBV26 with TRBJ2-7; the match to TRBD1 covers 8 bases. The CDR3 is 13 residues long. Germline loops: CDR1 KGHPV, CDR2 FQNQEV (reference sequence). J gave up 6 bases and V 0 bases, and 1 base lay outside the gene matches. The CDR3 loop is CASSLSGTGEQYF. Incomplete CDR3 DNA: TGTGCCAGCAGTCTGTCAGGGACAGGTGAACAGTAC.

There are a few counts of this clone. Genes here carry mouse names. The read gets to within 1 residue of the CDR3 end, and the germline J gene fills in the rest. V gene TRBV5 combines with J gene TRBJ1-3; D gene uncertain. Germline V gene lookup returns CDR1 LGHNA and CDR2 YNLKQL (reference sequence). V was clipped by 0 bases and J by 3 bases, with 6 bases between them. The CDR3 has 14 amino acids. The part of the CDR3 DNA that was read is TGTGCCAGCAGCCAAGAGGGCTTTGGAAATACGCTCTAT. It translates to CASSQEGFGNTLY. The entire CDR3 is CASSQEGFGNTLYF.

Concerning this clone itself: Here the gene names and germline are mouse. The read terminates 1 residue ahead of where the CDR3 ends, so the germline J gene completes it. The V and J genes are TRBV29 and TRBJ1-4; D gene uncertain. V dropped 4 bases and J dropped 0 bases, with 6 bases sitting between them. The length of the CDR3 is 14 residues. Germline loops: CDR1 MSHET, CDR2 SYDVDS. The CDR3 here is CASSSGISNERLFF. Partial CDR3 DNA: TGTGCTAGCAGTTCCGGCATTTCCAACGAAAGATTATTT.

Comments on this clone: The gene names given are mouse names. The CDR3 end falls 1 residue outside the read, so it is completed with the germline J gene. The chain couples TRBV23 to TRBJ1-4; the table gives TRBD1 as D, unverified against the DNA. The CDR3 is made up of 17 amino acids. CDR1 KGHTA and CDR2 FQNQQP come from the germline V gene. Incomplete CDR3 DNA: TGCTCCAGCAGTCAATCAGGGACAGGGGGCGCCGACGAAAGATTATTT. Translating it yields CSSSQSGTGGADERLF. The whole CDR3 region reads CSSSQSGTGGADERLFF.

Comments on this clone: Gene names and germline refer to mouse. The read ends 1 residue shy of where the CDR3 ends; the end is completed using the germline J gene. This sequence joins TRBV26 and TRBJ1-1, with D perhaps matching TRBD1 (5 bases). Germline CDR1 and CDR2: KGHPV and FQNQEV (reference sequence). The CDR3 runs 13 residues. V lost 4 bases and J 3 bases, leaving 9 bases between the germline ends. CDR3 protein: CASSPTEYTEVFF. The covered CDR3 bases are TGTGCCAGCAGTCCGACAGAATACACAGAAGTCTTC. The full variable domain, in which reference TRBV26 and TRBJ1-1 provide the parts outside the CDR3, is NSKVIQTPRYLVKGQGQKAKMRCIPEKGHPVVFWYQQNKNNEFKFLINFQNQEVLQQIDMTEKRFSAECPSNSPCSLEIQSSEAGDSALYLCASSPTEYTEVFFGKGTRLTVV.

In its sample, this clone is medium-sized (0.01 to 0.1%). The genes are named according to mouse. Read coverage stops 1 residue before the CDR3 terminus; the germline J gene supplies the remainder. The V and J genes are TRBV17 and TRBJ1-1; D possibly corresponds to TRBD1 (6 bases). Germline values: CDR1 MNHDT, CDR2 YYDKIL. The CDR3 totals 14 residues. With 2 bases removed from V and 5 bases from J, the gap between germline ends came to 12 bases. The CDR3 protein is CASSRRGARTEVFF. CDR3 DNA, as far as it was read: TGTGCTAGCAGTAGACGGGGGGCAAGGACAGAAGTCTTC.

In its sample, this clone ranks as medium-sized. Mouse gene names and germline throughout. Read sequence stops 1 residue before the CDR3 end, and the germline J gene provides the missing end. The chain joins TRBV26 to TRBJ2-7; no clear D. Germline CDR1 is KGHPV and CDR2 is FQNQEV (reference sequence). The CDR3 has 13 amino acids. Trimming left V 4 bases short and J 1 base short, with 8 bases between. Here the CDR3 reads CASSPGSSYEQYF. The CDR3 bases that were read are TGTGCCAGCAGTCCCGGATCTTCCTATGAACAGTAC.

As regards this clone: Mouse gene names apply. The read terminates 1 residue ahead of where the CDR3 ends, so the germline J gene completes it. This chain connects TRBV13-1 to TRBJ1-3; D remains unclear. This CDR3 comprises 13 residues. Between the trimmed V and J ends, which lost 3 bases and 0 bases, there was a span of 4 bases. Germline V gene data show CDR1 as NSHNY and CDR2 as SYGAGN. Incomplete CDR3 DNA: TGTGCCAGCAGTGGAGTTTCTGGAAATACGCTCTAT. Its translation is CASSGVSGNTLY. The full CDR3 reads CASSGVSGNTLYF.

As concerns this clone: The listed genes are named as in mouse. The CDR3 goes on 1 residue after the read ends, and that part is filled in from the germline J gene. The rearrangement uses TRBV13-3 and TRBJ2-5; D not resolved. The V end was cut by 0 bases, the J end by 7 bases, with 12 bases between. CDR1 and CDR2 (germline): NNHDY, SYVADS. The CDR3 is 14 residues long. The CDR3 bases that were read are TGTGCCAGCAGTGATGGCCAGCCTTTGAACACCCAGTAC. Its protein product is CASSDGQPLNTQY. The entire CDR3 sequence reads CASSDGQPLNTQYF.

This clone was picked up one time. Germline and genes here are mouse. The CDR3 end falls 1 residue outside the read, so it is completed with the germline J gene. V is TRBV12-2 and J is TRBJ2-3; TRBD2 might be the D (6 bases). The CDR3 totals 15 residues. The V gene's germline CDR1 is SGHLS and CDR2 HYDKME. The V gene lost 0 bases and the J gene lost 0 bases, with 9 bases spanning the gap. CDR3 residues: CASSLGGSSAETLYF. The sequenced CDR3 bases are TGTGCCAGCTCTCTCGGGGGGTCTAGTGCAGAAACGCTGTAT.

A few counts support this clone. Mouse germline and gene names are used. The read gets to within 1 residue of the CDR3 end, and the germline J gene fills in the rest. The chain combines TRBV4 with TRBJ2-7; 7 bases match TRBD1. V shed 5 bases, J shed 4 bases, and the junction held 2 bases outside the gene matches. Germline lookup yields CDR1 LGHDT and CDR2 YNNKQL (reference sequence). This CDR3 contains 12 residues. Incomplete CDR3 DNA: TGTGCCAGCAGCCAACAGGGGTATGAACAGTAC. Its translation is CASSQQGYEQY. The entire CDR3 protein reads CASSQQGYEQYF.

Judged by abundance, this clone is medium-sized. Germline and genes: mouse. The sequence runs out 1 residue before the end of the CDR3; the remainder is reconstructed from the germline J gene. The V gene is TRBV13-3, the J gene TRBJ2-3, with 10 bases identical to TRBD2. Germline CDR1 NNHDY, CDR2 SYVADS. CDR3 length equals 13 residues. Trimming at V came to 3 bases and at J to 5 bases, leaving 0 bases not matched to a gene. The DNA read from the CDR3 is TGTGCCAGCAGTGGACTGGGGGGAGAAACGCTGTAT. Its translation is CASSGLGGETLY. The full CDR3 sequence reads CASSGLGGETLYF.

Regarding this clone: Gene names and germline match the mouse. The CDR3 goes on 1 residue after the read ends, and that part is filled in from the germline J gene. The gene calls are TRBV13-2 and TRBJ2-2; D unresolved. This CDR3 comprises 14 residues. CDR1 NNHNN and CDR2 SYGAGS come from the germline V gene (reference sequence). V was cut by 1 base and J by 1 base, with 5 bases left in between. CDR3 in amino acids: CASGDNINTGQLYF. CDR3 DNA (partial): TGTGCCAGCGGTGATAACATAAACACCGGGCAGCTCTAC.

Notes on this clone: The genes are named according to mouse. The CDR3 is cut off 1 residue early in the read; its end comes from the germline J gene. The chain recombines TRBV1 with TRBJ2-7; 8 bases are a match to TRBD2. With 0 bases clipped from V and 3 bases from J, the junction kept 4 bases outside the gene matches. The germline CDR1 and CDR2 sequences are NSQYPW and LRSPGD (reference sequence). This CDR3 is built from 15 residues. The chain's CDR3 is CTCSADLGGLYEQYF. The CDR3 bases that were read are TGCACCTGCAGTGCAGATCTGGGGGGACTCTATGAACAGTAC.

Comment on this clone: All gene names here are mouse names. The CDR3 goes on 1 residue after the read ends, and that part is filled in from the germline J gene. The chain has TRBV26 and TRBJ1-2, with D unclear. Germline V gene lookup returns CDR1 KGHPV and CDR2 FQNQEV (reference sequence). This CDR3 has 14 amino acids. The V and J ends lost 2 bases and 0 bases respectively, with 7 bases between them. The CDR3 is CASSLNTANSDYTF. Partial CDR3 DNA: TGTGCCAGCAGTCTGAACACTGCAAACTCCGACTACACC.

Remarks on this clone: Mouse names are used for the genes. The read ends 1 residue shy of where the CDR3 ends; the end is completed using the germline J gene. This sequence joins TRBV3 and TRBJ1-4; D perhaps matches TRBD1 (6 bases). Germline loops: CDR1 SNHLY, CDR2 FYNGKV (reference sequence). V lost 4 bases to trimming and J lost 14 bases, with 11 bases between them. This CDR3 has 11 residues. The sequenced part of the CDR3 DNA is TGTGCCAGCAGCTCCGGACAGACCTTATTT. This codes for CASSSGQTLF. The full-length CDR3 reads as CASSSGQTLFF.

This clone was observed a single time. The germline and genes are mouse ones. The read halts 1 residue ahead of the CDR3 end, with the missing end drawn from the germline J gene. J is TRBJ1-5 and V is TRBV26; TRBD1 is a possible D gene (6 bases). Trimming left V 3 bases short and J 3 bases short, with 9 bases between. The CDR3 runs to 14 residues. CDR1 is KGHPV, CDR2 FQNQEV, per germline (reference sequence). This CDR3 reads CASSLAGANQAPLF. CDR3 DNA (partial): TGTGCCAGCAGTCTCGCAGGGGCCAACCAGGCTCCGCTT.

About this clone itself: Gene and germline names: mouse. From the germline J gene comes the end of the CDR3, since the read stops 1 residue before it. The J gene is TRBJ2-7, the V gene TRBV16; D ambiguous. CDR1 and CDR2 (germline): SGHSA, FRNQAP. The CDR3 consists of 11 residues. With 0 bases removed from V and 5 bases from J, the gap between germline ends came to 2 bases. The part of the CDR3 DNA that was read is TGTGCAAGCAGCTTAGATGATGAACAGTAC. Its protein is CASSLDDEQY. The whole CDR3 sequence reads CASSLDDEQYF. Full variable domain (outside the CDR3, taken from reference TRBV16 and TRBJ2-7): NAGVIQTPRHKVTGKGQEATLWCEPISGHSAVFWYRQTIVQGLEFLTYFRNQAPIDDSGMPKERFSAQMPNQSHSTLKIQSTQPQDSAVYLCASSLDDEQYFGPGTRLTVL.